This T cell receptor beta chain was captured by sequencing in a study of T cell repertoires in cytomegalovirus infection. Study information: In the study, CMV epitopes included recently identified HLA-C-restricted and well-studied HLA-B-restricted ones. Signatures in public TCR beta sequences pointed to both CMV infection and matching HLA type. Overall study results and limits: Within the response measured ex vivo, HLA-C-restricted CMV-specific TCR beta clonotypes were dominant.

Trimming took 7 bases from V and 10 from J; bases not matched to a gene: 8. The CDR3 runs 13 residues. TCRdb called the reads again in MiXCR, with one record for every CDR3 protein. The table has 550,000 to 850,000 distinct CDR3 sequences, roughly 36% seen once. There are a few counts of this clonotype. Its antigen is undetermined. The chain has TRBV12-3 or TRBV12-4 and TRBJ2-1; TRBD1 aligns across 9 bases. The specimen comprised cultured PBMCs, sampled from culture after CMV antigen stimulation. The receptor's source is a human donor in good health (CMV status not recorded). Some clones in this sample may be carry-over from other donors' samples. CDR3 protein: CASTTGQGGEQFF. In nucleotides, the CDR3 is TGTGCCAGCACCACGGGACAGGGCGGCGAGCAGTTCTTC.